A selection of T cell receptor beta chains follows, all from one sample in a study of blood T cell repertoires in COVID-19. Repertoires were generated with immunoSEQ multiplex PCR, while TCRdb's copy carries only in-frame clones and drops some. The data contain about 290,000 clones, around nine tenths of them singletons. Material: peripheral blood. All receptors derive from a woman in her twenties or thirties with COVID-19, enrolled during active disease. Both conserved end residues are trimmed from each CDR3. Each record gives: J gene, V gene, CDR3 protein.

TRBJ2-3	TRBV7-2	ASSVTGGWTDTQY
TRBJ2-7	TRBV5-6	ASSLLSSYEQY
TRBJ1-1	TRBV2	ASSAGRVYTEAF
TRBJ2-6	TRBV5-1	ASSLSGQPLKYNLGANVLT
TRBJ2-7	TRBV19	AAGPGNGGSYEQY
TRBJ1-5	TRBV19	ASSMGAQPQH
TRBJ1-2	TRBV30	AWRDRGQLGYT
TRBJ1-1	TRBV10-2	ASVGPGGGTEAF
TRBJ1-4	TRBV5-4	ASSLRGLKEKLF
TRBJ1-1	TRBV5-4	ASSFDGEMAEAF
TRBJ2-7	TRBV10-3	AISESGVDEQY
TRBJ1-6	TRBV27	ASSLSPTLQRYNSPLH
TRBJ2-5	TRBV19	ASSIGAVETQY
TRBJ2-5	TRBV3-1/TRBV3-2	ASSQGWQTQY